Each of the 24 T cell receptor beta chains below was sequenced from the same sample in a study of T cell responses to AZD1222 COVID-19 vaccine. Here immunoSEQ multiplex PCR was the method, and the copy in TCRdb shows in-frame clones only, minus some. The sample shows 150,000 to 200,000 clones, around 90% of them seen only once. The source material was peripheral blood, sampled 28 days after the second AZD1222 dose. The receptors stem from an adult who received the AZD1222 COVID-19 vaccine.

The J gene is TRBJ1-1, the V gene TRBV6-1; possible D gene TRBD1, 5 bases. V dropped 3 bases and J dropped 5 bases, with 16 bases sitting between them. This CDR3 comprises 15 residues. Germline loops: CDR1 MNHNS, CDR2 SASEGT. The CDR3 reads CASSEQGPSGTEAFF. The DNA for the CDR3 is TGTGCCAGCAGTGAGCAGGGTCCATCGGGGACTGAAGCTTTCTTT.

J is TRBJ1-1 and V is TRBV11-2; 8 positions match TRBD1. Per germline, CDR1 SGHAT and CDR2 FQNNGV. The CDR3 sequence is 17 residues long. Losses at the gene ends were 3 bases for V and 3 bases for J; bases not matched to a gene: 12. The CDR3 here is CASSFGLDRDEDTEAFF. DNA for the CDR3: TGTGCCAGCAGCTTCGGCTTGGACAGGGATGAGGACACTGAAGCTTTCTTT.

Points on this clone: The same CDR3 can be traced to other DNA sequences in this sample. This chain connects TRBV2 to TRBJ2-7, with D possibly TRBD1 on 6 matching bases. The germline V gene encodes CDR1 SNHLY and CDR2 FYNNEI. Trimming pared 2 bases from V and 0 bases from J, leaving 8 bases between. This CDR3 spans 14 amino acids. In nucleotides, the CDR3 is TGTGCCAGCAGTGAAAACAGGGACTCCTACGAGCAGTACTTC. Translated: CASSENRDSYEQYF.

The V and J genes are TRBV5-1 and TRBJ2-1; TRBD1 agrees at 8 bases. Germline V gene data show CDR1 as SGHRS and CDR2 as YFSETQ. This CDR3 spans 15 amino acids. Trimming at V came to 1 base and at J to 4 bases, leaving 4 bases not matched to a gene. In DNA, the CDR3 is TGCGCCAGCAGCTTGATCAGGACAGGGTACAATGAGCAGTTCTTC. Its protein is CASSLIRTGYNEQFF.

V usage is TRBV5-4 and J usage is TRBJ1-2; no clear D. The CDR3 has 12 residues. The germline gives CDR1 SGHNT, CDR2 YYREEE (reference sequence). The V end lost 5 bases, the J end lost 8 bases, and 13 bases lay between the germline ends. CDR3 DNA sequence: TGTGCCAGCAGATTCGGCTTGGAGGGCTACACCTTC. Its translation: CASRFGLEGYTF.

The V call is TRBV5-1, the J call TRBJ1-1; 7 nucleotides match TRBD1. This CDR3 has 16 amino acids. From germline, CDR1 is SGHRS and CDR2 YFSETQ. J was trimmed by 1 base and V by 1 base; bases with no gene match: 7. Here the CDR3 DNA reads TGCGCCAGCAGCTTGATCACAGGGGCCCCGAACACTGAAGCTTTCTTT. Residues: CASSLITGAPNTEAFF. Using reference TRBV5-1 and TRBJ1-1 for the parts outside the CDR3, the full variable domain is KAGVTQTPRYLIKTRGQQVTLSCSPISGHRSVSWYQQTPGQGLQFLFEYFSETQRNKGNFPGRFSGRQFSNSRSEMNVSTLELGDSALYLCASSLITGAPNTEAFFGQGTRLTVV.

The chain uses TRBV3-1 (or the pseudogene TRBV3-2) and TRBJ1-4; D possibly corresponds to TRBD1 (6 bases). Per germline, CDR1 LGHDT and CDR2 YNNKEL (reference sequence). The CDR3 covers 15 residues. Trimming shortened V by 1 base and J by 6 bases, and 12 bases separated the two germline ends. This CDR3 reads CASSQGYGGDEKLFF. Written as DNA, the CDR3 is TGTGCCAGCAGCCAAGGGTACGGGGGCGATGAAAAACTGTTTTTT.

This rearrangement joins TRBV27 to TRBJ1-5; D gene uncertain. The CDR3 covers 17 residues. Germline V CDR1 and CDR2: MNHEY, SMNVEV (reference sequence). V lost 0 bases, J lost 4 bases, and 16 bases lay in between. The CDR3 bases are TGTGCCAGCAGTTTATCGGCCGGGCTTTCAAGAAATCAGCCCCAGCATTTT. The encoded protein is CASSLSAGLSRNQPQHF.

The V gene is TRBV7-9, the J gene TRBJ1-1; D is uncertain. Germline V gene data show CDR1 as SEHNR and CDR2 as FQNEAQ (reference sequence). Deletions cut 6 bases from V and 0 bases from J, with 17 bases between. This CDR3 has 16 residues. CDR3 bases: TGTGCCAGCAGTCCCACGGGTACGGGGTTGAACACTGAAGCTTTCTTT. Translation: CASSPTGTGLNTEAFF.

The rearrangement uses TRBV10-2 and TRBJ1-2; tentative D call: TRBD1 (5 bases). CDR1 and CDR2 from the germline V gene are WSHSY and SAAADI. The V end was cut by 2 bases, the J end by 3 bases, with 10 bases between. This CDR3 is built from 14 residues. CDR3 loop: CASSERGGDYGYTF. Here the CDR3 DNA reads TGCGCCAGCAGTGAGAGGGGCGGAGACTATGGCTACACCTTC.

The rearrangement links TRBV12-3 or TRBV12-4 to TRBJ2-7; tentative D call: TRBD1 (6 bases). The V end lost 6 bases, the J end lost 4 bases, and 13 bases lay between the germline ends. The CDR3 is 13 amino acids. CDR3 sequence reads: CASSRDIPYEQYF. In nucleotides, the CDR3 is TGTGCCAGCAGCCGGGACATCCCTTACGAGCAGTACTTC.

This chain uses TRBV7-3 with TRBJ1-1, with D unresolved. There are 13 residues in the CDR3. Germline V gene sequence: CDR1 SGHTA, CDR2 FQGTGA. The germline V and J ends were trimmed by 4 bases and 2 bases, with 8 bases remaining between them. CDR3 sequence (DNA): TGTGCCAGCAGCTCCCCCCCTAACACTGAAGCTTTCTTT. This sequence encodes CASSSPPNTEAFF. Supplemented by reference TRBV7-3 and TRBJ1-1, the full variable domain reads GAGVSQTPSNKVTEKGKYVELRCDPISGHTALYWYRQSLGQGPEFLIYFQGTGAADDSGLPNDRFFAVRPEGSVSTLKIQRTERGDSAVYLCASSSPPNTEAFFGQGTRLTVV.

The V call is TRBV7-9, the J call TRBJ2-1; unclear D gene. CDR1 and CDR2 from the germline V gene are SEHNR and FQNEAQ (reference sequence). V lost 0 bases to trimming and J lost 7 bases, with 7 bases between them. This CDR3 spans 13 amino acids. The CDR3 sequence: CASSLATENEQFF. The CDR3 nucleotides are TGTGCCAGCAGCTTAGCGACTGAGAATGAGCAGTTCTTC. The variable domain in full, completed from reference TRBV7-9 and TRBJ2-1, reads DTGVSQNPRHKITKRGQNVTFRCDPISEHNRLYWYRQTLGQGPEFLTYFQNEAQLEKSRLLSDRFSAERPKGSFSTLEIQRTEQGDSAMYLCASSLATENEQFFGPGTRLTVL.

The rearrangement links TRBV7-3 to TRBJ2-1, with TRBD2 matching over 7 bases. This CDR3 has 14 residues. V lost 0 bases to trimming and J lost 7 bases; unmatched junction nucleotides: 3. In germline, CDR1 is SGHTA, CDR2 FQGTGA. Here the CDR3 reads CASSLTGGRNEQFF. The CDR3, as DNA: TGTGCCAGCAGCTTAACCGGCGGGAGAAATGAGCAGTTCTTC. The full variable domain, in which reference TRBV7-3 and TRBJ2-1 provide the parts outside the CDR3, is GAGVSQTPSNKVTEKGKYVELRCDPISGHTALYWYRQSLGQGPEFLIYFQGTGAADDSGLPNDRFFAVRPEGSVSTLKIQRTERGDSAVYLCASSLTGGRNEQFFGPGTRLTVL.

This clone was detected only once. The chain is built from TRBV27 and TRBJ1-1; TRBD1 aligns across 9 bases. There are 15 residues in the CDR3. Germline lookup yields CDR1 MNHEY and CDR2 SMNVEV (reference sequence). With V trimmed by 5 bases and J by 11 bases, 15 bases remained unmatched. CDR3 nucleotides: TGTGCCAGCAGTCGAACCGGGACAGGGTTGGACTTGGCTTTCTTT. Encoded protein: CASSRTGTGLDLAFF.

The J gene is TRBJ1-5, the V gene TRBV5-1; 9 bases match TRBD1. The CDR3 consists of 15 residues. Losses at the gene ends were 3 bases for V and 2 bases for J; bases not matched to a gene: 3. Germline lookup yields CDR1 SGHRS and CDR2 YFSETQ. CDR3 loop: CASSSTGGGNQPQHF. The CDR3 DNA reads TGCGCCAGCAGCTCTACAGGGGGCGGCAATCAGCCCCAGCATTTT.

The chain carries TRBV14 and TRBJ1-6; no firm D call. V lost 2 bases to trimming and J lost 7 bases, with 12 bases between them. Looked up from germline, CDR1 is SGHDN and CDR2 is FVKESK. The CDR3 covers 15 residues. CDR3 sequence: CASSQYRGTNSPLHF. In nucleotides, the CDR3 is TGTGCCAGCAGCCAATACCGGGGTACAAATTCACCCCTCCACTTT.

This chain uses TRBV7-2 with TRBJ2-7; D is unresolved. Germline CDR1 reads SGHTA; CDR2 reads FQGNSA. The CDR3 totals 13 residues. V gave up 2 bases and J gave up 3 bases, with 8 bases separating them. The CDR3 region has the DNA TGTGCCAGCAGCTTAAACAGAGACTACGAGCAGTACTTC. Translating it yields CASSLNRDYEQYF. The variable domain in full, completed from reference TRBV7-2 and TRBJ2-7, reads GAGVSQSPSNKVTEKGKDVELRCDPISGHTALYWYRQSLGQGLEFLIYFQGNSAPDKSGLPSDRFSAERTGGSVSTLTIQRTQQEDSAVYLCASSLNRDYEQYFGPGTRLTVT.

The chain is built from TRBV4-1 and TRBJ1-2; D uncertain. V shed 2 bases and J shed 0 bases, with 16 bases lying between them. This CDR3 has 17 residues. The V gene's germline CDR1 is MGHRA and CDR2 YSYEKL. The CDR3: CASSQPGESDANYGYTF. The CDR3 bases are TGCGCCAGCAGCCAACCCGGGGAGTCGGACGCTAACTATGGCTACACCTTC.

The chain is built from TRBV7-9 and TRBJ1-5; no reliable D call. V lost 4 bases and J lost 0, with 10 bases in between. The CDR3 is 15 residues long. Looked up from germline, CDR1 is SEHNR and CDR2 is FQNEAQ (reference sequence). The CDR3 is CASSSTGSSNQPQHF. The CDR3 bases are TGTGCCAGCAGCTCCACTGGGAGTAGCAATCAGCCCCAGCATTTT.

V and J are TRBV12-3 or TRBV12-4 and TRBJ2-5; D unresolved. CDR3 length equals 11 residues. V was pared by 3 bases and J by 5 bases, with 4 bases between. The CDR3 DNA follows: TGTGCCAGCAGTTTGGCTGAGACCCAGTACTTC. It is translated as CASSLAETQYF.

The gene calls are TRBV10-3 and TRBJ1-5; D is uncertain. The germline CDR1 and CDR2 sequences are ENHRY and SYGVKD. The CDR3 has 14 amino acids. The V end was cut by 8 bases, the J end by 0 bases, with 11 bases between. The CDR3 protein is CAIGKQNSNQPQHF. CDR3 coding DNA: TGTGCCATCGGAAAGCAGAATAGCAATCAGCCCCAGCATTTT.

The chain joins TRBV7-9 to TRBJ2-1; D might be TRBD2 (7 bases). The CDR3 contains 15 residues. The V end was cut by 0 bases, the J end by 9 bases, with 15 bases between. Germline assignment: CDR1 SEHNR and CDR2 FQNEAQ (reference sequence). CDR3 bases: TGTGCCAGCAGCTTAGCGCTTGGACTAGGGGGTGAGCAGTTCTTC. The encoded protein is CASSLALGLGGEQFF.

The J gene is TRBJ1-2, the V gene TRBV12-3 or TRBV12-4; no definite D call. The germline V and J ends were trimmed by 2 bases and 8 bases, with 12 bases remaining between them. This CDR3 region has 13 residues. As DNA, the CDR3 is TGTGCCAGCAGTTTATTGGAAGGCTGGGGCTACACCTTC. Encoded protein: CASSLLEGWGYTF.